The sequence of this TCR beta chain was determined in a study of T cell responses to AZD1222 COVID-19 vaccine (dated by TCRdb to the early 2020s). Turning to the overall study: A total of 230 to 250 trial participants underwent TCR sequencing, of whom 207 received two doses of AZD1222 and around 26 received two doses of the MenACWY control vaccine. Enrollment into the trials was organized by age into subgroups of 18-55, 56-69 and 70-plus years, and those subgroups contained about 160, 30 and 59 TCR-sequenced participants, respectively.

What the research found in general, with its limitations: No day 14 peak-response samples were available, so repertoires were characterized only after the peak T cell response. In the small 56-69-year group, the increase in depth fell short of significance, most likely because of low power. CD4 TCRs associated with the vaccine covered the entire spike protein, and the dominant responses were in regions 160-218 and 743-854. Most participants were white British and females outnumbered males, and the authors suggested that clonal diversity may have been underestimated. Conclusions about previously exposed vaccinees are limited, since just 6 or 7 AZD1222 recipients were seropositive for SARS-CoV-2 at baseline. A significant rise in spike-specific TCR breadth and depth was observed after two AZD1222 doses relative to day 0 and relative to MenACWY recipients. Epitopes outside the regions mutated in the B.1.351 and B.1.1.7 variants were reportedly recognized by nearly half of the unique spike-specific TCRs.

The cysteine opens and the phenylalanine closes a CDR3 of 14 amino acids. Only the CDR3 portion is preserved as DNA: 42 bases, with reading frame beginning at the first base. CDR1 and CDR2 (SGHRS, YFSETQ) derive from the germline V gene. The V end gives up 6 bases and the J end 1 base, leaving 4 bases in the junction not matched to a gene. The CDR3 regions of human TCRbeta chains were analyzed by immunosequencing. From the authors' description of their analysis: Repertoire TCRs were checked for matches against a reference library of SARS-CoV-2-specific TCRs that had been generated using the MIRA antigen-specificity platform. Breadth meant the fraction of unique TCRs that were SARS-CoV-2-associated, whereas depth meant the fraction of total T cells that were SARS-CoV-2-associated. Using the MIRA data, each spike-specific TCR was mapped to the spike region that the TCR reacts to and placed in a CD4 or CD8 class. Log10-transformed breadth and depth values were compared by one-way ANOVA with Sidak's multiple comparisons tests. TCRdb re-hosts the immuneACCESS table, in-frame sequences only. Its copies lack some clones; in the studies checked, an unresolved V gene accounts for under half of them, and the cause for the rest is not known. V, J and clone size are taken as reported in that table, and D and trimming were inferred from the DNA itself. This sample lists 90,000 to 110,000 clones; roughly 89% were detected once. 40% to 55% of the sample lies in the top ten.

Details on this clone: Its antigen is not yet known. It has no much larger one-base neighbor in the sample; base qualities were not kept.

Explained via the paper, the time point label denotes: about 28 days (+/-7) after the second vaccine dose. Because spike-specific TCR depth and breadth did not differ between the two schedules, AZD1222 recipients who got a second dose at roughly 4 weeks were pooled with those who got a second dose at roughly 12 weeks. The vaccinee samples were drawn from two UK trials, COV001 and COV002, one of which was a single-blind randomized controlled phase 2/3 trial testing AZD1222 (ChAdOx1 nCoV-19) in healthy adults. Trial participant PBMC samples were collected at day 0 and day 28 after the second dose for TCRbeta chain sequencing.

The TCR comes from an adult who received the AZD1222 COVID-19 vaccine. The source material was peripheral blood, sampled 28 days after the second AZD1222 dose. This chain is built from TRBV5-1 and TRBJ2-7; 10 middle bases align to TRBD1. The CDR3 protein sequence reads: CASTWTGGSYEQYF. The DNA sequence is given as TGCGCCAGCACATGGACAGGGGGGTCCTACGAGCAGTACTTC.